Below are 27 T cell receptor beta chains sequenced from a single sample in a study of shared clonotypes between healthy human individuals. Sequenced by immunoSEQ multiplex PCR; TCRdb stores in-frame clones only, minus some. The sample yields more than 900,000 clones, around 82% seen once. Source material: memory CD4+ T cells from PBMCs. Subset defined: CD45RA-negative fraction. All receptors come from a man aged 18 to 30 in good health. Some clones in this sample may be carry-over from other donors' samples.

This clone was detected once. The chain couples TRBV4-2 to TRBJ2-3, with D hard to call. Looked up from germline, CDR1 is LGHNA and CDR2 is YNFKEQ. The CDR3 length is 13 residues. V dropped 0 bases and J dropped 8 bases, with 9 bases sitting between them. The CDR3 DNA sequence: TGTGCCAGCAGCCAAGAGTATACTGGTACGCAGTATTTT. This gives the protein CASSQEYTGTQYF.

The genes are TRBV18 and TRBJ2-7, with 13 bases matching TRBD2. In germline, CDR1 is KGHSH, CDR2 LQKENI. V was clipped by 1 base and J by 3 bases; unmatched bases: 9. This CDR3 is built from 18 residues. This CDR3 is CASSPRGRLAGGRYEQYF. The CDR3 DNA sequence: TGTGCCAGCTCACCACGTGGTCGACTAGCGGGAGGACGCTACGAGCAGTACTTC.

V and J are TRBV18 and TRBJ1-5; 7 nucleotides line up with TRBD1. The CDR3 is 14 residues long. V shed 3 bases, J shed 5 bases, and the junction held 4 bases outside the gene matches. From germline, CDR1 is KGHSH and CDR2 LQKENI. The DNA for the CDR3 is TGTGCCAGCTCACCGGGGGACAGCTATCAGCCCCAGCATTTT. It specifies CASSPGDSYQPQHF.

The chain employs TRBV27 and TRBJ1-5, with D perhaps matching TRBD1 (6 bases). Germline assignment: CDR1 MNHEY and CDR2 SMNVEV (reference sequence). V was pared by 5 bases and J by 0 bases, with 20 bases between. This CDR3 region has 18 residues. CDR3 nucleotides: TGTGCCAGCAGTCCATCGGGAGGACAGTTCTATAGCAATCAGCCCCAGCATTTT. This translates into CASSPSGGQFYSNQPQHF.

This clone was seen more than once but under ten times. The chain's CDR3 is CASSAPYWGSSTDTQYF. CDR3 DNA: TGTGCCAGCAGTGCCCCCTATTGGGGATCTAGCACAGATACGCAGTATTTT. The chain joins TRBV6-1 to TRBJ2-3; D is ambiguous. CDR1 MNHNS and CDR2 SASEGT come from the germline V gene. V was trimmed by 4 bases and J by 0 bases, leaving 17 bases between them. This CDR3 has 17 amino acids.

A remark on this clone: Other DNA sequences in the same sample also yield this CDR3. The rearrangement links TRBV13 to TRBJ1-1; TRBD1 matches 8 bases. V lost 5 bases to trimming and J lost 1 base; unmatched junction nucleotides: 3. This CDR3 contains 14 residues. The germline CDR1 and CDR2 sequences are PRHDT and FYEKMQ (reference sequence). The CDR3 protein is CASSRGQGNTEAFF. Written as DNA, the CDR3 is TGTGCCAGCAGCCGCGGACAGGGGAACACTGAAGCTTTCTTT. Using reference TRBV13 and TRBJ1-1 for the parts outside the CDR3, the full variable domain is AAGVIQSPRHLIKEKRETATLKCYPIPRHDTVYWYQQGPGQDPQFLISFYEKMQSDKGSIPDRFSAQQFSDYHSELNMSSLELGDSALYFCASSRGQGNTEAFFGQGTRLTVV.

Regarding this clone: A single base separates this from a much larger clone, so it may be a read error. Other nucleotide sequences in the sample specify the same CDR3. The chain links TRBV2 to TRBJ1-1; D gene uncertain. V gave up 2 bases and J gave up 1 base, with 5 bases separating them. The V gene's germline CDR1 is SNHLY and CDR2 FYNNEI. This CDR3 spans 13 amino acids. The CDR3 DNA is TGTGCCAGCAGTGAACAGCCGAACACTGAAGCTTTCTTT. This gives the protein CASSEQPNTEAFF.

V gene TRBV10-1 combines with J gene TRBJ2-2, with 12 bases that match TRBD1. V shed 2 bases and J 2 bases; nucleotides not matched to a gene: 12. Germline loops: CDR1 WNHNN, CDR2 SYGVQD (reference sequence). The CDR3 extends over 20 amino acids. For the CDR3, the DNA is TGCGCCAGCAGTGAGAAAGCGATTGAGGGACAGGGGGCTAACACCGGGGAGCTGTTTTTT. It yields the protein CASSEKAIEGQGANTGELFF.

V and J are TRBV7-9 and TRBJ2-2; no definite D call. This CDR3 is built from 14 residues. Germline assignment: CDR1 SEHNR and CDR2 FQNEAQ (reference sequence). Trimming pared 4 bases from V and 4 bases from J, leaving 10 bases between. CDR3 coding DNA: TGTGCCAGCAGCTCTAAGGGCGGCACCGGGGAGCTGTTTTTT. Translation gives CASSSKGGTGELFF.

This clone came up a few times. The rearrangement joins TRBV28 to TRBJ1-5; the match to TRBD1 covers 12 bases. V shed 2 bases, J shed 6 bases, and the junction held 2 bases outside the gene matches. Germline loops: CDR1 MDHEN, CDR2 SYDVKM. The CDR3 has 15 residues. In DNA form, the CDR3 reads TGTGCCAGCAGTTTAGAGGGACAGGGGGCTCAGCCCCAGCATTTT. This gives the protein CASSLEGQGAQPQHF.

This clone turned up a few times. The chain employs TRBV18 and TRBJ2-7; 8 positions agree with TRBD1. The trim removed 8 bases at V and 5 bases at J, leaving 14 bases unmatched. Germline V CDR1 and CDR2: KGHSH, LQKENI. This CDR3 spans 15 amino acids. The CDR3 nucleotides read TGTGCCAGCACTAACCCGGAGACAGGGGTAGACGAGCAGTACTTC. It yields the protein CASTNPETGVDEQYF.

The rearrangement uses TRBV5-6 and TRBJ2-5; D assignment may be TRBD1 or TRBD2 (5 bases each). Germline lookup yields CDR1 SGHDT and CDR2 YYEEEE. This CDR3 region has 14 residues. V shed 1 base and J shed 0 bases, with 7 bases lying between them. The CDR3 spells CASSLQGHQETQYF. DNA for the CDR3: TGTGCCAGCAGCTTGCAGGGACACCAAGAGACCCAGTACTTC.

The chain recombines TRBV5-4 with TRBJ2-1, with 9 bases matching TRBD2. The germline gives CDR1 SGHNT, CDR2 YYREEE (reference sequence). The CDR3 extends over 14 amino acids. Germline trimming cut 4 bases from V and 8 bases from J; bases unmatched to any gene: 7. The CDR3 bases are TGTGCCAGCAGCGGAGGGACTAGCAGGGATGAGCAGTTCTTC. This gives the protein CASSGGTSRDEQFF.

This clone was observed a handful of times. J is TRBJ2-1 and V is TRBV4-2, with D uncertain. The V gene lost 2 bases and the J gene lost 4 bases, with 9 bases spanning the gap. Germline loops: CDR1 LGHNA, CDR2 YNFKEQ. CDR3 length equals 14 residues. The CDR3 is CASSQLTKYNEQFF. The CDR3 coding sequence is TGTGCCAGCAGCCAACTAACCAAATACAATGAGCAGTTCTTC.

V gene TRBV9 combines with J gene TRBJ1-5; 9 bases fit TRBD1. Trimming cost V 4 bases and J 4 bases; bases outside gene matches: 15. Germline CDR1 SGDLS, CDR2 YYNGEE. CDR3 length: 18 amino acids. The CDR3 here is CASSLLSGTGCRNQPQHF. The CDR3 DNA reads as TGTGCCAGCAGCCTCCTCTCGGGGACAGGGTGTAGGAATCAGCCCCAGCATTTT.

As to this clone: A far larger clone is a single base away, which makes a read error likely. Other nucleotide sequences from this sample produce the same CDR3. The chain uses TRBV2 and TRBJ2-2; no clear D gene. Germline CDR1 and CDR2: SNHLY and FYNNEI. Trimming left V 5 bases short and J 1 base short, with 2 bases between. The CDR3 extends over 12 amino acids. CDR3 sequence (DNA): TGTGCCAGCAGTTTGAACACCGGGGAGCTGTTTTTT. Protein product: CASSLNTGELFF.

The rearrangement links TRBV30 to TRBJ1-1; no reliable D call. The CDR3 is made up of 11 amino acids. CDR1 is GTSNPN and CDR2 is SVGIG in the germline V gene (reference sequence). Between the trimmed V and J ends, which lost 0 bases and 7 bases, there was a span of 6 bases. CDR3 coding DNA: TGTGCCTGGAGTGTACAACGTGAAGCTTTCTTT. Translated: CAWSVQREAFF.

The chain employs TRBV10-3 and TRBJ2-5, with 11 bases fitting TRBD2. CDR3 length equals 16 residues. The junction had 7 bases not matched to a gene; V was cut back by 3 bases and J by 4 bases. Germline lookup yields CDR1 ENHRY and CDR2 SYGVKD. The CDR3 nucleotides are TGTGCCATCAGTGATAGAACTAGCGGGAGCGGAGAGACCCAGTACTTC. Translating it yields CAISDRTSGSGETQYF.

The chain recombines TRBV30 with TRBJ1-5; D is perhaps TRBD1 (5 bases). Trimming removed 1 base from V and 6 bases from J, with 22 bases in between. Germline V lookup: CDR1 GTSNPN, CDR2 SVGIG (reference sequence). CDR3 length: 17 amino acids. This CDR3 reads CAWSGEGWRGCTQPQHF. The CDR3 DNA sequence: TGTGCCTGGAGTGGGGAGGGGTGGAGGGGTTGTACTCAGCCCCAGCATTTT.

This clone was recorded once. The V call is TRBV7-9, the J call TRBJ2-5, with 9 bases lining up with TRBD2. Germline CDR1 and CDR2: SEHNR and FQNEAQ (reference sequence). CDR3 length: 15 amino acids. Losses at the gene ends were 3 bases for V and 5 bases for J; bases not matched to a gene: 7. Here the CDR3 reads CASSFLAGVGETQYF. The CDR3 DNA is TGTGCCAGCAGCTTTTTAGCGGGAGTGGGGGAGACCCAGTACTTC. Full variable domain (rest looked up from reference TRBV7-9 and TRBJ2-5): DTGVSQNPRHKITKRGQNVTFRCDPISEHNRLYWYRQTLGQGPEFLTYFQNEAQLEKSRLLSDRFSAERPKGSFSTLEIQRTEQGDSAMYLCASSFLAGVGETQYFGPGTRLLVL.

This clone occurred once. This sequence joins TRBV5-1 and TRBJ2-7; D perhaps matches TRBD1 (5 bases). V lost 4 bases and J 7 bases, leaving 15 bases between the germline ends. The CDR3 has 13 residues. CDR1 and CDR2 (germline): SGHRS, YFSETQ. The CDR3 bases are TGCGCCAGCAGCAGGGGCGCTCTGGAGGAGCAGTACTTC. This translates into CASSRGALEEQYF. Complete variable domain (other parts from reference TRBV5-1 and TRBJ2-7): KAGVTQTPRYLIKTRGQQVTLSCSPISGHRSVSWYQQTPGQGLQFLFEYFSETQRNKGNFPGRFSGRQFSNSRSEMNVSTLELGDSALYLCASSRGALEEQYFGPGTRLTVT.

The chain recombines TRBV4-1 with TRBJ2-7; TRBD1 or TRBD2 may be the D gene (5 bases each). The CDR3 totals 15 residues. The germline V gene encodes CDR1 MGHRA and CDR2 YSYEKL. V lost 1 base and J lost 2, with 12 bases in between. The CDR3 spells CASSQARDGPYEQYF. The CDR3 DNA reads as TGCGCCAGCAGCCAAGCCCGGGACGGACCCTACGAGCAGTACTTC.

The J gene is TRBJ2-5, the V gene TRBV9; D perhaps matches TRBD2 (5 bases). V was pared by 4 bases and J by 3 bases, with 13 bases between. Per the germline V gene, CDR1 is SGDLS and CDR2 is YYNGEE. This CDR3 comprises 14 residues. Here the CDR3 DNA reads TGTGCCAGCAGCCAGAACGGACTTGAAGAGACCCAGTACTTC. Protein sequence: CASSQNGLEETQYF.

The sample holds one count of this clone. The sample holds other DNA sequences that translate to the same CDR3. The chain has TRBV7-3 and TRBJ2-7; D might be TRBD2 (6 bases). CDR1 and CDR2 (germline): SGHTA, FQGTGA. V lost 5 bases, J lost 2 bases, and 10 bases lay in between. This CDR3 contains 13 residues. The CDR3 here is CASSPSGAYEQYF. The CDR3, as DNA: TGTGCCAGCAGCCCCTCGGGAGCCTACGAGCAGTACTTC.

The chain carries TRBV7-9 and TRBJ1-4; weak D call: TRBD1 (6 bases). Trimming shortened V by 8 bases and J by 6 bases, and 10 bases separated the two germline ends. Per germline, CDR1 SEHNR and CDR2 FQNEAQ (reference sequence). This CDR3 contains 12 residues. CDR3 loop: CASQGSYEKLFF. The CDR3 region has the DNA TGTGCCAGCCAGGGGTCGTATGAAAAACTGTTTTTT.

A single count supports this clone. This chain uses TRBV28 with TRBJ2-7, with 8 bases matching TRBD1. Germline trimming cut 6 bases from V and 6 bases from J; bases unmatched to any gene: 10. The CDR3 is 14 residues long. Germline V lookup: CDR1 MDHEN, CDR2 SYDVKM. This CDR3 is CASRPTGEGFEQYF. CDR3 nucleotide sequence: TGTGCCAGCAGACCGACAGGGGAAGGTTTCGAGCAGTACTTC. Based on the CDR3 plus reference TRBV28 and TRBJ2-7, the full variable domain is DVKVTQSSRYLVKRTGEKVFLECVQDMDHENMFWYRQDPGLGLRLIYFSYDVKMKEKGDIPEGYSVSREKKERFSLILESASTNQTSMYLCASRPTGEGFEQYFGPGTRLTVT.

This clone was seen a handful of times. The chain is built from TRBV6-4 and TRBJ1-3; D ambiguous. Trimming cost V 3 bases and J 0 bases, with 15 bases left between them. Per the germline V gene, CDR1 is MRHNA and CDR2 is SNTAGT. This CDR3 spans 17 amino acids. The CDR3, as DNA: TGTGCCAGCAGTGAGCTCCGCGTGGGTTACTCTGGAAACACCATATATTTT. It codes for CASSELRVGYSGNTIYF.